These 11 T cell receptor beta chains share one sample of origin, sequenced in a study of T cells after yellow fever vaccination. Via MiXCR, TCRdb re-called the 5' RACE reads, giving one row per CDR3 protein. The table lists about 49,000 distinct CDR3 sequences, 7% to 8.5% of them singletons. This specimen consisted of CD8+ T cells sorted from PBMCs, obtained around 16 days after the first yellow fever vaccination. These receptors were obtained from a man aged 18 to 29 who received the YFV17D yellow fever vaccine.

The table lists this clonotype with many counts. The V gene is TRBV20-1, the J gene TRBJ2-5, with 11 bases identical to TRBD2. V gave up 4 bases and J gave up 2 bases; unmatched junction bases: 3. The CDR3 length is 14 residues. The germline gives CDR1 DFQATT, CDR2 SNEGSKA (reference sequence). In DNA form, the CDR3 reads TGCAGTGCTACAGGGACTAGCGGTCAAGAGACCCAGTACTTC. Translated: CSATGTSGQETQYF.

This clonotype was seen many times. The J gene is TRBJ2-1, the V gene TRBV9; 8 positions agree with TRBD1. The CDR3 is 15 residues long. CDR1 SGDLS and CDR2 YYNGEE come from the germline V gene. The ends lost 3 bases at V and 4 bases at J; junction bases unmatched: 6. The CDR3 here is CASSARDRLYNEQFF. The CDR3 coding sequence is TGTGCCAGCAGCGCCCGGGACAGGCTGTACAATGAGCAGTTCTTC.

This clonotype was picked up many times. The DNA of the CDR3 is TGTGCCAGCAGCCTTACTAGCGGGTGGGACGAGCAGTACTTC. Its translation is CASSLTSGWDEQYF. The chain uses TRBV11-2 and TRBJ2-7; 9 bases align to TRBD2. Germline V gene lookup returns CDR1 SGHAT and CDR2 FQNNGV. After removal of 5 bases from V and 5 bases from J, the junction contained 7 bases not matched to a gene. This CDR3 has 14 amino acids.

At least ten counts were recorded for this clonotype. This chain uses TRBV7-9 with TRBJ1-4; TRBD1 agrees at 9 bases. The germline V gene has CDR1 SEHNR and CDR2 FQNEAQ (reference sequence). This CDR3 has 15 amino acids. Unmatched junction bases numbered 5, after V lost 4 bases and J lost 5 bases. DNA for the CDR3: TGTGCCAGCAGCTCCATCGGGACAGGGAATGAAAAACTGTTTTTT. Translated: CASSSIGTGNEKLFF. The full variable domain, completed using reference TRBV7-9 and TRBJ1-4, is DTGVSQNPRHKITKRGQNVTFRCDPISEHNRLYWYRQTLGQGPEFLTYFQNEAQLEKSRLLSDRFSAERPKGSFSTLEIQRTEQGDSAMYLCASSSIGTGNEKLFFGSGTQLSVL.

This clonotype has just a few counts. CDR3 DNA sequence: TGTGCCAGCAGCGGAACGACAGGGGCCCTTAACACCGGGGAGCTGTTTTTT. This gives the protein CASSGTTGALNTGELFF. The V gene is TRBV7-2, the J gene TRBJ2-2; 8 positions agree with TRBD1. CDR3 length: 17 amino acids. Germline CDR1 SGHTA, CDR2 FQGNSA. Trimming cost V 5 bases and J 2 bases; bases outside gene matches: 10.

This chain uses TRBV7-3 with TRBJ2-5; tentatively, D is TRBD2 (6 bases). Per the germline V gene, CDR1 is SGHTA and CDR2 is FQGTGA. This CDR3 contains 13 residues. V was shortened by 9 bases and J by 4 bases, with 15 bases between the two germline ends. Here the CDR3 reads CARAEGGRETQYF. The CDR3 DNA follows: TGTGCCAGAGCGGAAGGAGGGAGAGAGACCCAGTACTTC.

In its sample, this clonotype was seen once. This clone may be a read error of a much larger clone one base away. The chain joins TRBV7-2 to TRBJ1-4; no clear D. The CDR3 runs 15 residues. Trimming removed 4 bases from V and 9 bases from J, with 18 bases in between. Per germline, CDR1 SGHTA and CDR2 FQGNSA. The CDR3 region is CASSSRQCSDQKLFF. The DNA for the CDR3 is TGTGCCAGCAGCTCACGCCAGTGTTCCGATCAAAAACTGTTTTTT.

This clonotype appeared many times. The chain couples TRBV20-1 to TRBJ1-4, with D unclear. The germline V and J ends were trimmed by 4 bases and 8 bases, with 14 bases remaining between them. Germline V gene lookup returns CDR1 DFQATT and CDR2 SNEGSKA (reference sequence). CDR3 length: 13 amino acids. CDR3 bases: TGCAGTGCTATTCCGGGAAATCAAGAAAAACTGTTTTTT. As protein: CSAIPGNQEKLFF.

This clonotype was counted at least ten times. This sequence joins TRBV5-4 and TRBJ2-3; D remains ambiguous. This CDR3 has 16 amino acids. In germline, CDR1 is SGHNT, CDR2 YYREEE (reference sequence). Trimming stripped 0 bases from V and 0 bases from J, with 11 bases between. The CDR3 here is CASSLGESVSTDTQYF. CDR3 DNA sequence: TGTGCCAGCAGCTTGGGAGAAAGCGTCAGCACAGATACGCAGTATTTT.

This clonotype showed up many times. The chain uses TRBV7-9 and TRBJ2-1; TRBD2 matches at 7 bases. Germline CDR1 reads SEHNR; CDR2 reads FQNEAQ (reference sequence). The CDR3 loop spans 20 amino acids. Germline trimming cut 4 bases from V and 9 bases from J; bases unmatched to any gene: 27. CDR3 sequence: CASSSTYPEPGTMGWVEQFF. In DNA, the CDR3 is TGTGCCAGCAGCTCCACCTATCCAGAGCCCGGGACTATGGGATGGGTTGAGCAGTTCTTC.

In its sample, this clonotype was seen many times. This chain uses TRBV7-7 with TRBJ2-2; no reliable D call. Deletions cut 2 bases from V and 2 bases from J, with 6 bases between. The CDR3 extends over 14 amino acids. The germline V gene has CDR1 SSHAT and CDR2 FNYEAQ (reference sequence). CDR3 region: CASSLRENTGELFF. CDR3 coding DNA: TGTGCCAGCAGCTTAAGGGAAAACACCGGGGAGCTGTTTTTT.